This T cell receptor (beta chain) was documented in a study of blood T cell repertoires in COVID-19. Study-wide background: Collection of acute and convalescent COVID-19 samples took place in the United States, Italy and Spain. T cells, B-cell-depleted T cells, or PBMCs provided the cDNA or gDNA that served as material.

V lost 2 bases to trimming and J lost 5 bases; unmatched junction nucleotides: 0. Germline assignment: CDR1 SEHNR and CDR2 FQNEAQ (reference sequence). The CDR3 contains 13 residues. The age range of participants was roughly 18 to 90 years, with residence in about two dozen US areas. Grouping used clinical history reported by participants in a survey and questionnaire. The table came from immunoSEQ multiplex PCR; TCRdb's copy has only in-frame clones and leaves some out. In the table there are about 310,000 clones, roughly 90% of which are singletons. This clone was found many times. The same CDR3 can be traced to other DNA sequences in this sample.

This clonotype was obtained from a middle-aged woman who had recovered from COVID-19. Sequences were obtained from PBMCs or T cells enriched from blood (not recorded which). V and J are TRBV7-9 and TRBJ1-5, with 7 bases matching TRBD1. CDR3 coding DNA: TGTGCCAGCAGCTTACAGGGGGATCAGCCCCAGCATTTT. Translated, it gives CASSLQGDQPQHF.